The clone carrying this T cell receptor (beta chain) was picked up a small number of times. Its antigen is currently unknown. Time point described: persistent/refractory GD, antithyroid drugs over 5 years with positive TRAb. PBMCs were the source of the RNA used for TCR sequencing. Through Arm-PCR of CDR3 regions and iRepertoire HTBI primers, TCR beta libraries were built. In TCRdb, the multiplex PCR reads were re-called with MiXCR into one record per CDR3 protein. This sample yields 300,000 to 500,000 distinct CDR3 sequences, of which 20% to 25% are seen a single time; around 21% belongs to the top ten. V dropped 8 bases and J dropped 1 base, with 26 bases sitting between them. Germline V gene data show CDR1 as LNHDA and CDR2 as SQIVND (reference sequence). The CDR3 is made up of 18 amino acids. These data originate in a study of regulatory T cells in long-lasting Graves disease. Study findings and constraints: Persistent disease showed a preference for TRBV28, TRBJ1-2 and TRBJ2-5. Analyses excluded thyroid tissue, covering peripheral blood alone.

The sequence derives from a female donor with Graves disease. The chain employs TRBV19 and TRBJ1-1; maybe TRBD1 (6 bases). The input for sequencing was peripheral blood mononuclear cells (PBMCs), taken when the disease was refractory, from a patient treated with antithyroid drugs. CDR3 residues: CASHPGGGAPHGNTEAFF. The DNA for the CDR3 is TGTGCCAGTCACCCCGGGGGGGGGGCCCCACATGGGAACACTGAAGCTTTCTTT.